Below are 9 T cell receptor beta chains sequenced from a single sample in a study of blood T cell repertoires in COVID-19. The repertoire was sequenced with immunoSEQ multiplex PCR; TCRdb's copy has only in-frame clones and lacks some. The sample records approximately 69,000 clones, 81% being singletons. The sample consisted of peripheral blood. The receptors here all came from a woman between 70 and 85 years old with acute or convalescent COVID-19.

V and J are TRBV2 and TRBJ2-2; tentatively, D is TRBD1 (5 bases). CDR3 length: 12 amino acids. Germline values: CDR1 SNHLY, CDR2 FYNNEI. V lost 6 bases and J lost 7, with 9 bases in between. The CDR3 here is CASSRQFGELFF. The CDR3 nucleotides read TGTGCCAGCAGCCGACAGTTCGGGGAGCTGTTTTTT.

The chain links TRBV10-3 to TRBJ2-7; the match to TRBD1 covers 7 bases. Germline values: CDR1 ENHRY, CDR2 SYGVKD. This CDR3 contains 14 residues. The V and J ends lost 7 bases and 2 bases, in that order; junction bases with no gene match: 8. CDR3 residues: CAIKGAEGTYEQYF. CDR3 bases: TGTGCCATCAAGGGGGCGGAAGGTACCTACGAGCAGTACTTC.

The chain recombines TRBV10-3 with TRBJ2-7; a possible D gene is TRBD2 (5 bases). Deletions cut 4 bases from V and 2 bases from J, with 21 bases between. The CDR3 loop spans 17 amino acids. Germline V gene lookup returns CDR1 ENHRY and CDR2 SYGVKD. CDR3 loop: CAISVGNARAGTYEQYF. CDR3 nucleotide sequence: TGTGCCATCAGTGTAGGGAATGCACGCGCGGGCACCTACGAGCAGTACTTC.

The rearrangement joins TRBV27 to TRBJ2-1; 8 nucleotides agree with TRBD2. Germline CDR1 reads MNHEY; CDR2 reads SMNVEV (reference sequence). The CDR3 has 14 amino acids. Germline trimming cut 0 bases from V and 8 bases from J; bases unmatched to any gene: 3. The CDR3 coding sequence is TGTGCCAGCAGTTTATCACCGGGGGGGGATGAGCAGTTCTTC. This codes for CASSLSPGGDEQFF.

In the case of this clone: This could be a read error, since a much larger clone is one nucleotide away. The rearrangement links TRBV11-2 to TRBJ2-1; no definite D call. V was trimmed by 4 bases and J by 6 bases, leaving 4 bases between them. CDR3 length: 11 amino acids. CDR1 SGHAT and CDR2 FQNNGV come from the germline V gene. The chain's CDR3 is CASSSGNEQFF. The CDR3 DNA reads TGTGCCAGCAGCTCCGGCAATGAGCAGTTCTTC.

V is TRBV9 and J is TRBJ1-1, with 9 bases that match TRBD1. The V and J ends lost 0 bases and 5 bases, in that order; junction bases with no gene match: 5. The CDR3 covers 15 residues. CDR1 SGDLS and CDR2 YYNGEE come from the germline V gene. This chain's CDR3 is CASSVVGTGKTEAFF. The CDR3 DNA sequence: TGTGCCAGCAGCGTAGTTGGGACAGGGAAGACTGAAGCTTTCTTT.

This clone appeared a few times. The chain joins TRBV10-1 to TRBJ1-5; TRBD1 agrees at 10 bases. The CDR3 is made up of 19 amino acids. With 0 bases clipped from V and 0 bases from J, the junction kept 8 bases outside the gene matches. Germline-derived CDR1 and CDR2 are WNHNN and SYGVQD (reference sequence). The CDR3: CASSESRDRGSYSNQPQHF. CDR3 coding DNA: TGCGCCAGCAGTGAGTCGCGGGACAGGGGCTCTTATAGCAATCAGCCCCAGCATTTT.

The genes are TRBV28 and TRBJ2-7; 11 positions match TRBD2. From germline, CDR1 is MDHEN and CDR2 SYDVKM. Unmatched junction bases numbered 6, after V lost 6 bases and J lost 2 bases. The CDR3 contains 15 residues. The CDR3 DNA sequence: TGTGCCAGCAGCCCTAGACTAGCGGGACCCTACGAGCAGTACTTC. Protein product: CASSPRLAGPYEQYF.

The CDR3 reads CSASTGTNTEAFF. In DNA form, the CDR3 reads TGCAGTGCTAGTACAGGGACGAACACTGAAGCTTTCTTT. The V call is TRBV20-1, the J call TRBJ1-1, with D possibly being TRBD1 (6 bases). Germline V CDR1 and CDR2: DFQATT, SNEGSKA (reference sequence). The CDR3 has 13 amino acids. The V end was cut by 3 bases, the J end by 1 base, with 9 bases between.